These T cell receptor beta chains were read from a single sample in a study of OX40 agonist ivuxolimab in advanced cancers. Profiling relied on immunoSEQ multiplex PCR, and the TCRdb table lists in-frame clones only, not all of them. The data show 30,000 or so clones, nearly 85% seen once. Sequences were derived from CD4+ or CD8+ T cells sorted from blood, sampled in a trial of the OX40 agonist ivuxolimab. These receptors all come from an adult with an advanced solid tumor such as melanoma, head and neck, liver or kidney cancer. Each CDR3 is given with its conserved first and last residue. The order of the fields is clone size, J gene, D gene, V gene, CDR3 protein, CDR3 DNA. The D gene is left open where the match is weak. A row's size may be missing; if present it is once, few, many or a size class.

abundance: -; j_gene: TRBJ1-3; d_gene: -; v_gene: TRBV15; CDR3aa: CATSSQPSGGNTIYF; CDR3nt: TGTGCCACCAGCAGTCAACCCTCAGGGGGAAACACCATATATTTT
abundance: -; j_gene: TRBJ2-1; d_gene: -; v_gene: TRBV30; CDR3aa: CAWTDAGYNEQFF; CDR3nt: TGTGCCTGGACGGACGCCGGCTACAATGAGCAGTTCTTC
abundance: -; j_gene: TRBJ2-1; d_gene: -; v_gene: TRBV27; CDR3aa: CASSLSTSRPEQFF; CDR3nt: TGTGCCAGCAGTTTATCCACCTCGAGGCCAGAGCAGTTCTTC
abundance: -; j_gene: TRBJ1-4; d_gene: TRBD1; v_gene: TRBV6-4; CDR3aa: CASSARDSENEKLFF; CDR3nt: TGTGCCAGCAGCGCCCGGGACAGCGAGAATGAAAAACTGTTTTTT
abundance: -; j_gene: TRBJ2-4; d_gene: -; v_gene: TRBV27; CDR3aa: CASGNRGGKNIQYF; CDR3nt: TGTGCCAGCGGGAACCGGGGTGGCAAAAACATTCAGTACTTC
abundance: -; j_gene: TRBJ1-2; d_gene: TRBD1; v_gene: TRBV30; CDR3aa: CAWQETGGSGYTF; CDR3nt: TGTGCCTGGCAAGAGACAGGGGGCTCTGGCTACACCTTC
abundance: few; j_gene: TRBJ1-2; d_gene: -; v_gene: TRBV6-6; CDR3aa: CASSTVRRDGYTF; CDR3nt: TGTGCCAGCAGTACCGTCAGGAGGGACGGCTACACCTTC
abundance: -; j_gene: TRBJ2-1; d_gene: TRBD2; v_gene: TRBV29-1; CDR3aa: CSLATSGIRSYNEQFF; CDR3nt: TGCAGCCTTGCGACTAGCGGGATAAGGTCCTACAATGAGCAGTTCTTC
abundance: -; j_gene: TRBJ2-2; d_gene: -; v_gene: TRBV28; CDR3aa: CASSLGSANTGELFF; CDR3nt: TGTGCCAGCAGTTTAGGGTCAGCGAACACCGGGGAGCTGTTTTTT
abundance: few; j_gene: TRBJ1-5; d_gene: -; v_gene: TRBV19; CDR3aa: CASSTTLSNQPQHF; CDR3nt: TGTGCCAGTAGTACCACCCTGAGCAATCAGCCCCAGCATTTT
abundance: few; j_gene: TRBJ1-2; d_gene: -; v_gene: TRBV7-8; CDR3aa: CASSNHNYGYTF; CDR3nt: TGTGCCAGCAGCAATCACAACTATGGCTACACCTTC
abundance: -; j_gene: TRBJ1-2; d_gene: -; v_gene: TRBV28; CDR3aa: CASSDPNYGYTF; CDR3nt: TGTGCCAGCAGTGACCCTAACTATGGCTACACCTTC
abundance: many; j_gene: TRBJ2-2; d_gene: TRBD1; v_gene: TRBV6-4; CDR3aa: CASSQNDRDTGELFF; CDR3nt: TGTGCCAGCAGTCAGAACGACAGGGACACCGGGGAGCTGTTTTTT
abundance: once; j_gene: TRBJ1-5; d_gene: TRBD1; v_gene: TRBV6-5; CDR3aa: CASSYVQGERQPQHF; CDR3nt: TGTGCCAGCAGTTACGTACAGGGGGAACGTCAGCCCCAGCATTTT
abundance: -; j_gene: TRBJ1-2; d_gene: TRBD1; v_gene: TRBV5-6; CDR3aa: CASSPGQNYGYTF; CDR3nt: TGTGCCAGCAGCCCGGGACAGAACTATGGCTACACCTTC
abundance: -; j_gene: TRBJ2-5; d_gene: TRBD2; v_gene: TRBV29-1; CDR3aa: CSAEGTSGGPGETQYF; CDR3nt: TGCAGCGCAGAAGGGACTAGCGGGGGGCCGGGGGAGACCCAGTACTTC
abundance: -; j_gene: TRBJ2-3; d_gene: TRBD2; v_gene: TRBV14; CDR3aa: CASRVNGTSGRVSTDTQYF; CDR3nt: TGTGCCAGCAGGGTTAATGGGACTAGCGGGAGAGTAAGCACAGATACGCAGTATTTT
abundance: -; j_gene: TRBJ2-3; d_gene: TRBD2; v_gene: TRBV7-2; CDR3aa: CASSLVWRGGTDTQYF; CDR3nt: TGTGCCAGCAGCTTGGTATGGCGGGGGGGCACAGATACGCAGTATTTT
abundance: -; j_gene: TRBJ2-2; d_gene: -; v_gene: TRBV5-1; CDR3aa: CASSLVPHSANTGELFF; CDR3nt: TGCGCCAGCAGCTTGGTCCCCCATAGTGCGAACACCGGGGAGCTGTTTTTT
abundance: -; j_gene: TRBJ2-7; d_gene: TRBD2; v_gene: TRBV11-2; CDR3aa: CASSGGGTYEQYF; CDR3nt: TGTGCCAGCTCCGGCGGGGGGACCTACGAGCAGTACTTC
abundance: -; j_gene: TRBJ1-2; d_gene: -; v_gene: TRBV7-6; CDR3aa: CASSLDPVGADQRGYTF; CDR3nt: TGTGCCAGCAGCTTAGACCCGGTGGGGGCGGACCAAAGGGGCTACACCTTC
abundance: -; j_gene: TRBJ1-1; d_gene: -; v_gene: TRBV5-6; CDR3aa: CASSLGGDTEAFF; CDR3nt: TGTGCCAGCAGCTTGGGTGGGGACACTGAAGCTTTCTTT
abundance: -; j_gene: TRBJ1-2; d_gene: -; v_gene: TRBV29-1; CDR3aa: CSAPSGREVTYGYTF; CDR3nt: TGCAGCGCCCCCTCGGGCAGGGAGGTTACCTATGGCTACACCTTC
abundance: -; j_gene: TRBJ2-3; d_gene: -; v_gene: TRBV28; CDR3aa: CASSLGPGGKDTQYF; CDR3nt: TGTGCCAGCAGTCTGGGGCCGGGCGGGAAAGATACGCAGTATTTT
abundance: -; j_gene: TRBJ2-1; d_gene: TRBD1; v_gene: TRBV9; CDR3aa: CASSVWDRPDEQFF; CDR3nt: TGTGCCAGCAGCGTGTGGGACAGGCCGGATGAGCAGTTCTTC
abundance: once; j_gene: TRBJ2-7; d_gene: TRBD2; v_gene: TRBV9; CDR3aa: CASSVGAGGQNEQYF; CDR3nt: TGTGCCAGCAGCGTAGGGGCGGGAGGGCAGAACGAGCAGTACTTC